Shown below are 30 T cell receptor beta chains from a single sample sequenced in a study of T-cell reconstitution after alpha-beta-depleted transplantation in children. Preparation of the TCRbeta library involved a method that used unique molecular identifiers. Each CDR3 protein gets one entry after TCRdb re-called the PCR reads with MiXCR. Among about 580,000 distinct CDR3 sequences listed, about 21% were seen once. Here the sequenced sample was PBMCs, mostly from graft donor cells, taken 360 days after TCRalphabeta/CD19-depleted stem cell transplant. The receptor source for this set is a boy in the first two years of life who had a stem cell transplant for acute myeloid leukemia, so the T cells may come from the graft donor.

The chain combines TRBV20-1 with TRBJ2-2; the D gene is possibly TRBD2 (6 bases). The CDR3 sequence is 14 residues long. V was clipped by 6 bases and J by 3 bases, with 14 bases between them. CDR1 and CDR2 (germline): DFQATT, SNEGSKA (reference sequence). CDR3: CSASTWGDTGELFF. The CDR3 nucleotides are TGCAGTGCATCCACTTGGGGGGACACCGGGGAGCTGTTTTTT.

This clonotype turned up a few times. The chain combines TRBV20-1 with TRBJ2-7; 8 bases match TRBD2. CDR3 length: 15 residues. Germline CDR1 and CDR2: DFQATT and SNEGSKA (reference sequence). V was clipped by 3 bases and J by 6 bases; unmatched bases: 13. This CDR3 reads CSASGRGARPREQYV. The CDR3 bases are TGCAGTGCTAGTGGGCGGGGGGCAAGGCCTCGCGAGCAGTACGTC.

This chain uses TRBV5-5 with TRBJ1-1; possible D gene TRBD1, 6 bases. Germline V gene sequence: CDR1 SGHKS, CDR2 YYEKEE (reference sequence). The CDR3 spans 13 residues. V lost 5 bases to trimming and J lost 6 bases, with 14 bases between them. CDR3 nucleotide sequence: TGTGCCAGCAGAGCTAACAGGGACCCTGAAGCTTTCTTT. It encodes CASRANRDPEAFF. Full variable domain (outside the CDR3, taken from reference TRBV5-5 and TRBJ1-1): DAGVTQSPTHLIKTRGQQVTLRCSPISGHKSVSWYQQVLGQGPQFIFQYYEKEERGRGNFPDRFSARQFPNYSSELNVNALLLGDSALYLCASRANRDPEAFFGQGTRLTVV.

This clonotype was detected a few times. Here the CDR3 reads CASSLGTSAPTDTQYF. The CDR3 coding sequence is TGTGCCAGCAGTTTAGGGACCAGCGCCCCCACAGATACGCAGTATTTT. The V and J genes are TRBV12-3 or TRBV12-4 and TRBJ2-3; D uncertain. The V end lost 1 base, the J end lost 2 bases, and 13 bases lay between the germline ends. CDR3 length equals 16 residues.

This clonotype was seen repeatedly, ten times or more. The rearrangement links TRBV5-1 to TRBJ2-1; 9 bases map to TRBD1. The germline V gene encodes CDR1 SGHRS and CDR2 YFSETQ. The CDR3 totals 13 residues. V lost 3 bases and J lost 7; bases outside the gene matches: 2. CDR3 nucleotide sequence: TGCGCCAGCAGCTGGGACAGGGCGAATGAGCAGTTCTTC. Translated, it gives CASSWDRANEQFF.

This clonotype came up many times. J is TRBJ2-1 and V is TRBV20-1; 8 bases align to TRBD2. The CDR3 extends over 14 amino acids. In germline, CDR1 is DFQATT, CDR2 SNEGSKA (reference sequence). The trim removed 1 base at V and 8 bases at J, leaving 7 bases unmatched. CDR3 region: CSARGGSGVDEQFF. CDR3 coding DNA: TGCAGTGCTAGAGGTGGTAGCGGGGTCGATGAGCAGTTCTTC.

The genes are TRBV28 and TRBJ1-5; D is perhaps TRBD1 (5 bases). V was clipped by 8 bases and J by 6 bases, with 20 bases between them. This CDR3 is 15 amino acids long. Germline CDR1 MDHEN, CDR2 SYDVKM. The CDR3: CASLERGTRSQPQHF. DNA of the CDR3: TGTGCCAGCTTGGAGAGGGGCACTAGGAGTCAGCCCCAGCATTTT.

The V and J genes are TRBV4-1 and TRBJ1-1; no clear D. The CDR3 extends over 13 amino acids. Germline V gene sequence: CDR1 MGHRA, CDR2 YSYEKL. V was pared by 2 bases and J by 1 base, with 5 bases between. The CDR3 coding sequence is TGCGCCAGCAGCCAATGGGGGAACACTGAAGCTTTCTTT. Translation: CASSQWGNTEAFF.

The chain joins TRBV6-5 to TRBJ1-2, with a tentative D call TRBD1 (6 bases). Germline V gives CDR1 MNHEY, CDR2 SVGAGI. The ends were cut back, 2 bases at V and 0 bases at J, with 10 bases in the middle. This CDR3 is 15 amino acids long. CDR3 coding DNA: TGTGCCAGCAGTTACGGGGACATACCTAACTATGGCTACACCTTC. This codes for CASSYGDIPNYGYTF.

This clonotype has at least ten counts. V gene TRBV28 combines with J gene TRBJ2-1; 10 nucleotides line up with TRBD2. Trimming at V came to 6 bases and at J to 8 bases, leaving 7 bases not matched to a gene. CDR3 size: 14 residues. Germline CDR1 MDHEN, CDR2 SYDVKM. CDR3 in amino acids: CASREAGGPDEQFF. DNA for the CDR3: TGTGCCAGCAGGGAAGCGGGGGGGCCCGATGAGCAGTTCTTC.

The rearrangement links TRBV7-2 to TRBJ1-5; D might be TRBD1 (5 bases). The V end lost 5 bases, the J end lost 4 bases, and 9 bases lay between the germline ends. The CDR3 covers 13 residues. Germline loops: CDR1 SGHTA, CDR2 FQGNSA. The CDR3 sequence is CASSVHRNQPQHF. The CDR3 coding sequence is TGTGCCAGCAGCGTTCACAGGAATCAGCCCCAGCATTTT.

The chain joins TRBV20-1 to TRBJ1-3; 7 bases line up with TRBD1. V was pared by 3 bases and J by 3 bases, with 5 bases of the junction left unmatched. Germline V CDR1 and CDR2: DFQATT, SNEGSKA (reference sequence). The CDR3 is made up of 14 amino acids. DNA of the CDR3: TGCAGTGCTAGCCGGGACAGCTTTGGAAACACCATATATTTT. Translating gives CSASRDSFGNTIYF.

This clonotype was seen a handful of times. This rearrangement joins TRBV20-1 to TRBJ2-7; TRBD1 matches at 9 bases. J lost 1 base, V lost 2 bases, and 6 bases had no gene match. Germline V gene sequence: CDR1 DFQATT, CDR2 SNEGSKA (reference sequence). This CDR3 comprises 15 residues. In nucleotides, the CDR3 is TGCAGTGCTAGAATTATAGGACAGGGGTCCTACGAGCAGTACTTC. As protein: CSARIIGQGSYEQYF.

This chain connects TRBV7-9 to TRBJ1-2; the D is unclear. The CDR3 spans 15 residues. The V gene lost 0 bases and the J gene lost 8 bases, with 16 bases spanning the gap. Germline CDR1 is SEHNR and CDR2 is FQNEAQ (reference sequence). The CDR3 loop is CASSLAPPALRGYTF. In nucleotides, the CDR3 is TGTGCCAGCAGCTTAGCACCTCCCGCCCTGAGGGGCTACACCTTC.

V usage is TRBV12-3 or TRBV12-4 and J usage is TRBJ1-3; D not resolved. V was shortened by 8 bases and J by 2 bases, with 13 bases between the two germline ends. This CDR3 comprises 14 residues. The CDR3 bases are TGTGCCAGCGCCTTTTTCCTCACTGGAAACACCATATATTTT. It codes for CASAFFLTGNTIYF.

The V and J genes are TRBV6-1 and TRBJ2-7; maybe TRBD2 (5 bases). The length of the CDR3 is 14 residues. V was cut by 8 bases and J by 0 bases, with 14 bases left in between. CDR1 is MNHNS, CDR2 SASEGT, per germline. This CDR3 is CASCKREGSYEQYV. In DNA, the CDR3 is TGTGCCAGCTGTAAGAGAGAGGGCTCCTACGAGCAGTACGTC.

This clonotype was seen at least ten times. The genes are TRBV20-1 and TRBJ2-1; D is ambiguous. The CDR3 runs to 12 residues. The V gene's germline CDR1 is DFQATT and CDR2 SNEGSKA (reference sequence). The V end was cut by 3 bases, the J end by 9 bases, with 12 bases between. CDR3 in DNA: TGCAGTGCTAGGATTCAACTCCCTGAGCAGTTCTTC. Its translation is CSARIQLPEQFF.

The gene calls are TRBV10-3 and TRBJ1-5, with D hard to call. Deletions cut 8 bases from V and 3 bases from J, with 23 bases between. CDR1 is ENHRY and CDR2 is SYGVKD in the germline V gene. There are 17 residues in the CDR3. The DNA for the CDR3 is TGTGCCATCCCTTTTCGGACTAGTACTAGTAACAATCAGCCCCAGCATTTT. Translation gives CAIPFRTSTSNNQPQHF.

The V gene is TRBV28, the J gene TRBJ2-2, with 12 nucleotides matching TRBD2. The CDR3 totals 17 residues. J was trimmed by 3 bases and V by 8 bases; bases with no gene match: 10. Germline-derived CDR1 and CDR2 are MDHEN and SYDVKM. Written as DNA, the CDR3 is TGTGCCAGCGGATGGCTAGCGGGGGGGAGAGACACCGGGGAGCTGTTTTTT. Protein: CASGWLAGGRDTGELFF.

This clonotype turned up a few times. The V call is TRBV12-3 or TRBV12-4, the J call TRBJ2-1, with 7 bases fitting TRBD1. This CDR3 comprises 14 residues. V was pared by 3 bases and J by 3 bases, with 2 bases of the junction left unmatched. The CDR3 nucleotides read TGTGCCAGCAGTTTCGGGACAGACTACAATGAGCAGTTCTTC. Translating gives CASSFGTDYNEQFF.

Only a few counts were recorded for this clonotype. This rearrangement joins TRBV5-1 to TRBJ1-2, with a tentative D call TRBD1 (5 bases). V lost 1 base and J 7 bases, leaving 17 bases between the germline ends. The CDR3 spans 15 residues. The germline V gene encodes CDR1 SGHRS and CDR2 YFSETQ. In DNA, the CDR3 is TGCGCCAGCAGCTTGCCCAGGGAGGCACGTGGTGGCTACACCTTC. This codes for CASSLPREARGGYTF.

This clonotype was seen repeatedly, ten times or more. This chain joins TRBV12-3 or TRBV12-4 and TRBJ2-1, with 11 bases identical to TRBD1. The CDR3 sequence is 13 residues long. V lost 7 bases to trimming and J lost 7 bases; unmatched junction nucleotides: 3. The CDR3 sequence is CASKGQGVNEQFF. CDR3 in DNA: TGTGCCAGCAAGGGACAGGGGGTAAATGAGCAGTTCTTC.

V and J are TRBV24-1 and TRBJ1-1, with 11 bases lining up with TRBD1. The CDR3 consists of 15 residues. Germline loops: CDR1 KGHDR, CDR2 SFDVKD. With V trimmed by 4 bases and J by 1 base, 1 base remained unmatched. The CDR3 coding sequence is TGTGCCACCAGTGAGGGACAGGGGGGGAACACTGAAGCTTTCTTT. Translation gives CATSEGQGGNTEAFF.

This clonotype was seen a few times. The chain combines TRBV28 with TRBJ2-2; 11 bases agree with TRBD1. This CDR3 region has 16 residues. Trimming cost V 3 bases and J 5 bases; bases outside gene matches: 5. CDR1 is MDHEN, CDR2 SYDVKM, per germline. The CDR3 coding sequence is TGTGCCAGCAGTTTTGTCCGGGACAGGGGGACCGGGGAGCTGTTTTTT. As protein: CASSFVRDRGTGELFF.

This clonotype has more than one count but fewer than ten. The chain employs TRBV20-1 and TRBJ2-5; a possible D gene is TRBD1 (5 bases). This CDR3 has 16 amino acids. Trimming left V 3 bases short and J 4 bases short, with 21 bases between. Germline V gene lookup returns CDR1 DFQATT and CDR2 SNEGSKA (reference sequence). The CDR3 coding sequence is TGCAGTGCTAGGGGTTCGGACGAAAGAACAGGAGAGACCCAGTACTTC. Its translation: CSARGSDERTGETQYF.

This clonotype was counted many times. The chain carries TRBV12-3 or TRBV12-4 and TRBJ2-7; D not certain. V gave up 3 bases and J gave up 5 bases, with 8 bases separating them. This CDR3 contains 12 residues. This CDR3 reads CASSFGFDEQYV. The CDR3 DNA follows: TGTGCCAGCAGTTTCGGGTTCGACGAGCAGTACGTC.

Only a few counts were recorded for this clonotype. This chain uses TRBV6-1 with TRBJ2-1; no clear D. The CDR3 loop spans 14 amino acids. The germline CDR1 and CDR2 sequences are MNHNS and SASEGT. V was clipped by 6 bases and J by 1 base, with 10 bases between them. The CDR3 spells CASRFFQSYNEQFF. Written as DNA, the CDR3 is TGTGCCAGCAGGTTTTTTCAGTCCTACAATGAGCAGTTCTTC.

The V call is TRBV20-1, the J call TRBJ1-5; D is unresolved. The germline V and J ends were trimmed by 0 bases and 4 bases, with 13 bases remaining between them. The germline CDR1 and CDR2 sequences are DFQATT and SNEGSKA (reference sequence). This CDR3 spans 15 amino acids. The CDR3 sequence: CSARDPIWGNQPQHF. The CDR3 nucleotides read TGCAGTGCTAGAGACCCGATATGGGGAAATCAGCCCCAGCATTTT.

This clonotype was observed a few times. The rearrangement links TRBV20-1 to TRBJ2-3; D remains ambiguous. Trimming stripped 0 bases from V and 6 bases from J, with 10 bases between. This CDR3 spans 13 amino acids. Per germline, CDR1 DFQATT and CDR2 SNEGSKA (reference sequence). In DNA, the CDR3 is TGCAGTGCTAGAGATGTGGCGCGGGATACGCAGTATTTT. Encoded protein: CSARDVARDTQYF.

This clonotype was seen many times. The V gene is TRBV28, the J gene TRBJ1-3; D is uncertain. Trimming left V 6 bases short and J 0 bases short, with 15 bases between. This CDR3 spans 16 amino acids. Germline-derived CDR1 and CDR2 are MDHEN and SYDVKM. The CDR3 DNA sequence: TGTGCCAGCAGCGCAGGTCGGCTGAGCTCTGGAAACACCATATATTTT. This codes for CASSAGRLSSGNTIYF.